These 10 T cell receptor beta chains were all obtained from the same sample, sequenced in a study of cytomegalovirus exposure and HLA in healthy donors. This PCR relied on a set of 60 Vbeta primers and 13 Jbeta primers. Libraries were prepared by immunoSEQ multiplex PCR; TCRdb keeps only in-frame clonotypes and omits some of them. There are around 140,000 clones in the sample; 61% occur only once, and approximately 1.7% lies in the top ten. Sequencing input: PBMCs. The receptors stem from a male donor in good health and CMV-seronegative.

V is TRBV4-3 and J is TRBJ1-4; perhaps TRBD1 as D (5 bases). The CDR3 totals 18 residues. With 3 bases removed from V and 0 bases from J, the gap between germline ends came to 17 bases. Per germline, CDR1 LGHNA and CDR2 YSLEER. For the CDR3, the DNA is TGCGCCAGCAGCCAGGGCCCCTGGACACAGGCAACTAATGAAAAACTGTTTTTT. Translating it yields CASSQGPWTQATNEKLFF.

The chain uses TRBV5-5 and TRBJ1-4; 10 nucleotides match TRBD1. The V gene's germline CDR1 is SGHKS and CDR2 YYEKEE (reference sequence). After removal of 4 bases from V and 0 bases from J, the junction contained 3 bases not matched to a gene. This CDR3 comprises 16 residues. CDR3: CASSTGTGATNEKLFF. The CDR3 DNA sequence: TGTGCCAGCAGCACCGGGACAGGGGCAACTAATGAAAAACTGTTTTTT.

The chain couples TRBV10-3 to TRBJ2-2, with 8 bases matching TRBD1. The germline V gene encodes CDR1 ENHRY and CDR2 SYGVKD. The CDR3 has 14 amino acids. Losses at the gene ends were 7 bases for V and 4 bases for J; bases not matched to a gene: 5. As DNA, the CDR3 is TGTGCCATCACCCCAACAGGGGGCACCGGGGAGCTGTTTTTT. Translation: CAITPTGGTGELFF.

This clone was seen a few times. The CDR3 loop reads CASSLVSGMNTEAFF. CDR3 DNA: TGCGCCAGCAGCTTGGTTTCGGGGATGAACACTGAAGCTTTCTTT. The chain joins TRBV5-1 to TRBJ1-1; D gene unclear. This CDR3 is 15 amino acids long. Germline loops: CDR1 SGHRS, CDR2 YFSETQ. The V and J ends lost 0 bases and 0 bases respectively, with 9 bases between them.

This clone was seen a few times. The chain carries TRBV4-3 and TRBJ1-5; 8 positions agree with TRBD1. CDR1 and CDR2 (germline): LGHNA, YSLEER. The CDR3 extends over 15 amino acids. Trimming cost V 0 bases and J 7 bases; bases outside gene matches: 5. CDR3: CASSQDLSGGQPQHF. The CDR3 DNA reads as TGCGCCAGCAGCCAAGATCTGTCAGGGGGCCAGCCCCAGCATTTT.

This chain links TRBV6-5 with TRBJ2-7, with D possibly TRBD1 on 5 matching bases. The CDR3 is 14 residues long. In germline, CDR1 is MNHEY, CDR2 SVGAGI. V lost 4 bases and J lost 3, with 13 bases in between. The CDR3 reads CASSSDSVFYEQYF. The CDR3, as DNA: TGTGCCAGCAGTTCCGACAGCGTTTTCTACGAGCAGTACTTC.

V is TRBV4-1 and J is TRBJ1-6; a weak D match, TRBD1 (6 bases). Germline lookup yields CDR1 MGHRA and CDR2 YSYEKL. This CDR3 contains 18 residues. Trimming took 0 bases from V and 7 from J, leaving 19 bases between them. The CDR3 protein is CASSQESRTGRANSPLHF. The CDR3 coding sequence is TGCGCCAGCAGCCAAGAGTCCCGCACAGGGAGGGCGAATTCACCCCTCCACTTT.

This clone was counted between two and nine times. The genes are TRBV27 and TRBJ1-6; 9 bases map to TRBD1. With V trimmed by 6 bases and J by 8 bases, 8 bases remained unmatched. The germline CDR1 and CDR2 sequences are MNHEY and SMNVEV (reference sequence). This CDR3 contains 15 residues. As DNA, the CDR3 is TGTGCCAGCAGCCCGGGGACAGGGCGGCATTCACCCCTCCACTTT. Protein product: CASSPGTGRHSPLHF.

The gene calls are TRBV5-6 and TRBJ1-1; unclear D gene. V lost 1 base, J lost 5 bases, and 9 bases lay in between. This CDR3 has 13 residues. Germline CDR1 and CDR2: SGHDT and YYEEEE. DNA for the CDR3: TGTGCCAGCAGCTTGTGGGGAGTAACTGAAGCTTTCTTT. It yields the protein CASSLWGVTEAFF.

The chain carries TRBV29-1 and TRBJ2-1; TRBD1 agrees at 9 bases. V shed 4 bases, J shed 5 bases, and the junction held 6 bases outside the gene matches. Per the germline V gene, CDR1 is SQVTM and CDR2 is ANQGSEA. CDR3 length: 14 residues. The CDR3 DNA sequence: TGCAGCGTTGGGGACAGGGAGTTCAACAATGAGCAGTTCTTC. It yields the protein CSVGDREFNNEQFF.